This entry features one TCR beta chain sequence. Its antigen remains unknown. The authors built TCR beta libraries using iRepertoire HTBI primers and Arm-PCR of CDR3 regions. TCRdb called the multiplex PCR reads again in MiXCR, with one record for every CDR3 protein. The profile shows a few hundred thousand distinct CDR3 sequences, 16% of them singletons. Germline CDR1 reads MNHNS; CDR2 reads SASEGT. This CDR3 is built from 13 residues. The V end lost 8 bases, the J end lost 2 bases, and 13 bases lay between the germline ends. This sample was included in a study of regulatory T cells in long-lasting Graves disease. Time point defined: newly diagnosed GD, antithyroid drugs for less than 3 months. PBMC RNA was the source of the TCR library. General study results and limits: Persistent Graves' patients showed less TCR diversity than newly diagnosed patients showed.

The same sample was also studied in work on T cells in Graves' hyperthyroidism and ophthalmopathy. As reported in that work: Calling Graves' hyperthyroidism stable meant ophthalmopathy did not progress within 18 months. Researchers found most expanded thyroid clonotypes above 0.001 in blood as well.

This rearrangement joins TRBV6-1 to TRBJ2-7, with a tentative D call TRBD2 (5 bases). This clonotype was obtained from a man aged 40-50 years with Graves disease. The sample consisted of peripheral blood mononuclear cells (PBMCs), taken at new diagnosis, from a patient treated with antithyroid drugs. CDR3 nucleotides: TGTGCCAGCTTGAAGAGGGATGCCTACGAGCAGTACTTC. Amino acids: CASLKRDAYEQYF.